Shown below are 13 T cell receptor beta chains from a single sample sequenced in a study of cytomegalovirus exposure and HLA in healthy donors. Data came from immunoSEQ multiplex PCR; TCRdb stores just in-frame clones and leaves some out. The sample holds about 64,000 clones, approximately 90% seen once. The source material was PBMCs. The receptors were sampled from a woman aged 18-35 years in good health and CMV-seronegative.

The rearrangement links TRBV10-3 to TRBJ1-2; a weak D match, TRBD1 (5 bases). This CDR3 is built from 16 residues. Germline CDR1 is ENHRY and CDR2 is SYGVKD. V shed 8 bases and J shed 4 bases, with 23 bases lying between them. CDR3 DNA: TGTGCCATCCCTGAATCAACAGGAGCGCATGGCTATGGCTACACCTTC. It encodes CAIPESTGAHGYGYTF.

This clone was observed once. This chain connects TRBV27 to TRBJ1-5; 9 bases are a match to TRBD1. This CDR3 region has 14 residues. V lost 5 bases, J lost 4 bases, and 3 bases stayed unmatched. CDR1 and CDR2 from the germline V gene are MNHEY and SMNVEV (reference sequence). The CDR3 reads CASSPGQGNQPQHF. The CDR3 region has the DNA TGTGCCAGCAGTCCGGGACAGGGAAATCAGCCCCAGCATTTT.

The V gene is TRBV7-3, the J gene TRBJ2-1; TRBD2 is a possible D gene (6 bases). Germline CDR1 reads SGHTA; CDR2 reads FQGTGA. The length of the CDR3 is 11 residues. V gave up 4 bases and J gave up 9 bases, with 7 bases separating them. The CDR3 reads CASSSGVEQFF. CDR3 sequence (DNA): TGTGCCAGCAGCTCGGGGGTTGAGCAGTTCTTC.

The chain recombines TRBV14 with TRBJ2-1, with D maybe TRBD1 (6 bases). CDR1 and CDR2 (germline): SGHDN, FVKESK. V lost 7 bases and J lost 7, with 11 bases in between. The CDR3 spans 12 residues. The CDR3: CASTRGGNEQFF. The CDR3 DNA is TGTGCCAGCACCAGGGGCGGGAATGAGCAGTTCTTC.

The rearrangement uses TRBV15 and TRBJ2-3; 12 positions agree with TRBD2. The CDR3 consists of 16 residues. Germline V lookup: CDR1 LNHNV, CDR2 YYDKDF (reference sequence). Losses at the gene ends were 5 bases for V and 3 bases for J; bases not matched to a gene: 6. The CDR3 nucleotides are TGTGCCACCAGCCGAGGACTAGCGGGGACGACAGATACGCAGTATTTT. Encoded protein: CATSRGLAGTTDTQYF.

This clone appeared a few times. The CDR3 here is CAVGDWVIYEQYF. The CDR3 coding sequence is TGTGCCGTAGGGGACTGGGTAATCTACGAGCAGTACTTC. V usage is TRBV28 and J usage is TRBJ2-7; TRBD2 might be the D (6 bases). The CDR3 runs to 13 residues. Looked up from germline, CDR1 is MDHEN and CDR2 is SYDVKM. Between the trimmed V and J ends, which lost 11 bases and 3 bases, there was a span of 17 bases. The variable domain in full, with the rest retrieved from reference TRBV28 and TRBJ2-7, is DVKVTQSSRYLVKRTGEKVFLECVQDMDHENMFWYRQDPGLGLRLIYFSYDVKMKEKGDIPEGYSVSREKKERFSLILESASTNQTSMYLCAVGDWVIYEQYFGPGTRLTVT.

The chain carries TRBV30 and TRBJ2-7; 10 bases fit TRBD2. Germline-derived CDR1 and CDR2 are GTSNPN and SVGIG (reference sequence). This CDR3 comprises 15 residues. J gave up 3 bases and V 3 bases, and 8 bases lay outside the gene matches. Here the CDR3 DNA reads TGTGCCTGGAGCCCATTCGAGCGGGAGGGCTACGAGCAGTACTTC. The encoded protein is CAWSPFEREGYEQYF.

CDR3 nucleotide sequence: TGTGCCAGCAGTGAATCCTCAATCGGGGAGACCCAGTACTTC. Encoded protein: CASSESSIGETQYF. The chain combines TRBV25-1 with TRBJ2-5; no firm D call. With 1 base removed from V and 5 bases from J, the gap between germline ends came to 11 bases. CDR1 and CDR2 from the germline V gene are MGHDK and SYGVNS. The CDR3 has 14 amino acids.

This rearrangement joins TRBV5-5 to TRBJ1-2, with TRBD1 identical over 8 bases. This CDR3 comprises 16 residues. J gave up 2 bases and V 4 bases, and 10 bases lay outside the gene matches. The germline CDR1 and CDR2 sequences are SGHKS and YYEKEE (reference sequence). For the CDR3, the DNA is TGTGCCAGCAGCCAGAGCTACAGGGGGGGCAACTATGGCTACACCTTC. It encodes CASSQSYRGGNYGYTF.

This clone occurred a few times. The rearrangement uses TRBV14 and TRBJ1-1; tentatively, D is TRBD1 (6 bases). CDR3 length: 15 amino acids. V was trimmed by 5 bases and J by 5 bases, leaving 18 bases between them. Germline CDR1 is SGHDN and CDR2 is FVKESK. As DNA, the CDR3 is TGTGCCAGCAGCTATTACAGGGCCCTGGGGACTGAAGCTTTCTTT. This gives the protein CASSYYRALGTEAFF.

The chain is built from TRBV25-1 and TRBJ2-5, with TRBD1 matching 8 bases. The CDR3 loop spans 16 amino acids. The germline gives CDR1 MGHDK, CDR2 SYGVNS. V gave up 3 bases and J gave up 1 base; unmatched junction bases: 7. In DNA form, the CDR3 reads TGTGCCAGCAGTGAGGACAGGGCTACTTTCCAAGAGACCCAGTACTTC. Protein sequence: CASSEDRATFQETQYF.

This clone was counted a few times. The chain employs TRBV5-1 and TRBJ2-7; D perhaps matches TRBD2 (5 bases). With 2 bases removed from V and 5 bases from J, the gap between germline ends came to 14 bases. CDR1 and CDR2 from the germline V gene are SGHRS and YFSETQ. This CDR3 comprises 14 residues. DNA of the CDR3: TGCGCCAGCAGCTTAGAGGGTAGGGTGGACGAGCAGTACTTC. Amino acids: CASSLEGRVDEQYF.

The chain links TRBV6-1 to TRBJ2-7; D remains ambiguous. This CDR3 is built from 14 residues. Germline CDR1 MNHNS, CDR2 SASEGT. Deletions cut 1 base from V and 0 bases from J, with 7 bases between. In DNA, the CDR3 is TGTGCCAGCAGTGAAGGAGCCTTCTCCTACGAGCAGTACTTC. It encodes CASSEGAFSYEQYF.